This passage covers 18 T cell receptor beta chains from one sample sequenced in a study of control samples from healthy donors and cancer patients. This table comes from immunoSEQ multiplex PCR, and its TCRdb copy is limited to in-frame clones, with some not included. Of some 150,000 clones listed, 85% to 95% were seen once; the top ten hold approximately 6%. Sequences were obtained from blood. These receptors were obtained from a man in his forties or fifties in good health.

The chain has TRBV7-2 and TRBJ2-1, with a possible D match to TRBD1 (6 bases). V lost 5 bases, J lost 3 bases, and 14 bases lay in between. In germline, CDR1 is SGHTA, CDR2 FQGNSA. The CDR3 sequence is 15 residues long. The CDR3 sequence is CASSTGSPNYNEQFF. The CDR3 DNA is TGTGCCAGCAGCACAGGGTCCCCCAACTACAATGAGCAGTTCTTC.

This clone was counted once. The V and J genes are TRBV15 and TRBJ1-5; no clear D gene. Germline lookup yields CDR1 LNHNV and CDR2 YYDKDF (reference sequence). CDR3 length: 14 residues. V was cut by 1 base and J by 3 bases, with 7 bases left in between. This chain's CDR3 is CATSRVWINQPQHF. CDR3 sequence (DNA): TGTGCCACCAGCAGAGTATGGATCAATCAGCCCCAGCATTTT. Together with reference TRBV15 and TRBJ1-5, the CDR3 gives the full variable domain: DAMVIQNPRYQVTQFGKPVTLSCSQTLNHNVMYWYQQKSSQAPKLLFHYYDKDFNNEADTPDNFQSRRPNTSFCFLDIRSPGLGDTAMYLCATSRVWINQPQHFGDGTRLSIL.

The rearrangement uses TRBV3-1 (or the pseudogene TRBV3-2) and TRBJ2-1; the D call may be TRBD1 or TRBD2 (6 bases each). Germline V lookup: CDR1 LGHDT, CDR2 YNNKEL (reference sequence). Trimming cost V 0 bases and J 10 bases, with 13 bases left between them. This CDR3 is built from 14 residues. The CDR3, as DNA: TGTGCCAGCAGCCAAGATGGGAGGCAGGGGGAGCAGTTCTTC. Translation gives CASSQDGRQGEQFF.

The chain combines TRBV25-1 with TRBJ2-7; perhaps TRBD1 as D (6 bases). The V end lost 4 bases, the J end lost 1 base, and 14 bases lay between the germline ends. The CDR3 loop spans 15 amino acids. CDR1 MGHDK and CDR2 SYGVNS come from the germline V gene. CDR3 region: CASSAWTVVSYEQYF. The CDR3 DNA follows: TGTGCCAGCAGTGCCTGGACAGTTGTTTCCTACGAGCAGTACTTC.

This clone has a single count. The chain uses TRBV6-5 and TRBJ1-5; D is unclear. This CDR3 is built from 14 residues. Looked up from germline, CDR1 is MNHEY and CDR2 is SVGAGI. V was trimmed by 5 bases and J by 1 base, leaving 9 bases between them. The CDR3 bases are TGTGCCAGCAGTCCCGGGCCAAGCAATCAGCCCCAGCATTTT. It codes for CASSPGPSNQPQHF.

This clone appeared a single time. The rearrangement uses TRBV7-9 and TRBJ2-3, with D possibly called TRBD1 or TRBD2 (5 bases each). Germline V gene data show CDR1 as SEHNR and CDR2 as FQNEAQ (reference sequence). This CDR3 is 16 amino acids long. Trimming pared 2 bases from V and 2 bases from J, leaving 14 bases between. In DNA form, the CDR3 reads TGTGCCAGCAGCTTAATCTTAGGGACCTCCACAGATACGCAGTATTTT. Residues: CASSLILGTSTDTQYF.

The chain uses TRBV27 and TRBJ1-3; D remains unclear. CDR3 length: 14 residues. Trimming took 2 bases from V and 7 from J, leaving 12 bases between them. In germline, CDR1 is MNHEY, CDR2 SMNVEV (reference sequence). The CDR3 region is CASSLRQPMNTIYF. The CDR3 DNA follows: TGTGCCAGCAGTTTACGCCAGCCCATGAACACCATATATTTT.

The V call is TRBV19, the J call TRBJ2-4; the D is unclear. The CDR3 totals 13 residues. V lost 6 bases and J lost 0, with 6 bases in between. In germline, CDR1 is LNHDA, CDR2 SQIVND (reference sequence). CDR3 sequence: CASRELAKNIQYF. The DNA for the CDR3 is TGTGCCAGTAGAGAACTAGCCAAAAACATTCAGTACTTC. The full variable domain, in which reference TRBV19 and TRBJ2-4 provide the parts outside the CDR3, is DGGITQSPKYLFRKEGQNVTLSCEQNLNHDAMYWYRQDPGQGLRLIYYSQIVNDFQKGDIAEGYSVSREKKESFPLTVTSAQKNPTAFYLCASRELAKNIQYFGAGTRLSVL.

About this clone itself: Other DNA sequences from this sample encode an identical CDR3 as well. This sequence joins TRBV12-3 or TRBV12-4 and TRBJ1-5; no clear D gene. The length of the CDR3 is 13 residues. Between the trimmed V and J ends, which lost 3 bases and 0 bases, there was a span of 3 bases. The CDR3 DNA is TGTGCCAGCAGTTTGGGTAGCAATCAGCCCCAGCATTTT. It codes for CASSLGSNQPQHF.

The genes are TRBV6-2 or TRBV6-3 and TRBJ1-1; D gene uncertain. The germline CDR1 and CDR2 sequences are MNHEY and SVGEGT. The CDR3 contains 15 residues. Trimming removed 4 bases from V and 3 bases from J, with 15 bases in between. CDR3 residues: CASSSDWEEDTEAFF. In nucleotides, the CDR3 is TGTGCCAGCAGTTCGGACTGGGAGGAGGACACTGAAGCTTTCTTT.

The chain joins TRBV7-2 to TRBJ2-2; 8 positions agree with TRBD1. V lost 5 bases, J lost 5 bases, and 7 bases stayed unmatched. CDR1 SGHTA and CDR2 FQGNSA come from the germline V gene. The CDR3 extends over 15 amino acids. CDR3 sequence: CASSTRGPPTGELFF. The CDR3, as DNA: TGTGCCAGCAGCACCAGGGGGCCTCCGACCGGGGAGCTGTTTTTT.

V gene TRBV7-9 combines with J gene TRBJ1-2, with D perhaps matching TRBD1 (6 bases). Germline V gene data show CDR1 as SEHNR and CDR2 as FQNEAQ (reference sequence). The CDR3 loop spans 15 amino acids. The ends were cut back, 2 bases at V and 4 bases at J, with 14 bases in the middle. The CDR3 DNA reads TGTGCCAGCAGCTTACAGACAGGCAATGCCTATGGCTACACCTTC. Protein sequence: CASSLQTGNAYGYTF.

This chain links TRBV24-1 with TRBJ1-2, with 8 bases lining up with TRBD1. The CDR3 runs to 17 residues. J gave up 4 bases and V 5 bases, and 14 bases lay outside the gene matches. Germline V gives CDR1 KGHDR, CDR2 SFDVKD. CDR3 sequence: CATSGRPGQDNPYGYTF. CDR3 DNA: TGTGCCACCAGTGGCCGCCCGGGACAGGACAACCCCTATGGCTACACCTTC.

The chain combines TRBV15 with TRBJ1-5, with D unresolved. The CDR3 sequence is 14 residues long. Per germline, CDR1 LNHNV and CDR2 YYDKDF (reference sequence). V lost 3 bases to trimming and J lost 6 bases, with 12 bases between them. Here the CDR3 reads CATSRVGLGQPQHF. In nucleotides, the CDR3 is TGTGCCACCAGCAGGGTCGGGTTAGGTCAGCCCCAGCATTTT.

The V gene is TRBV24-1, the J gene TRBJ1-1; D gene ambiguous. The V end lost 3 bases, the J end lost 3 bases, and 13 bases lay between the germline ends. CDR1 KGHDR and CDR2 SFDVKD come from the germline V gene. CDR3 length equals 15 residues. CDR3 DNA: TGTGCCACCAGTGATGGGATTTCCCCGGACACTGAAGCTTTCTTT. The encoded protein is CATSDGISPDTEAFF.

The gene calls are TRBV27 and TRBJ1-6, with D possibly TRBD1 on 5 matching bases. The CDR3 extends over 16 amino acids. V was pared by 6 bases and J by 2 bases, with 14 bases between. CDR1 and CDR2 (germline): MNHEY, SMNVEV (reference sequence). Here the CDR3 reads CASRRLDSTYNSPLHF. The CDR3 region has the DNA TGTGCCAGCAGGCGCCTAGACAGCACCTATAATTCACCCCTCCACTTT.

The chain couples TRBV2 to TRBJ2-1, with D unresolved. The V gene's germline CDR1 is SNHLY and CDR2 FYNNEI. V was shortened by 6 bases and J by 12 bases, with 24 bases between the two germline ends. The CDR3 spans 15 residues. CDR3 bases: TGTGCCAGCAGGGCCGACCCCTTTATAGTCCCAGTGCAGTTCTTC. Amino acids: CASRADPFIVPVQFF.

The J gene is TRBJ2-6, the V gene TRBV19; no definite D call. The germline CDR1 and CDR2 sequences are LNHDA and SQIVND (reference sequence). The CDR3 has 16 residues. V was shortened by 6 bases and J by 0 bases, with 12 bases between the two germline ends. Here the CDR3 reads CASRDVSSSGANVLTF. CDR3 nucleotides: TGTGCCAGTAGGGACGTCTCAAGCTCTGGGGCCAACGTCCTGACTTTC.